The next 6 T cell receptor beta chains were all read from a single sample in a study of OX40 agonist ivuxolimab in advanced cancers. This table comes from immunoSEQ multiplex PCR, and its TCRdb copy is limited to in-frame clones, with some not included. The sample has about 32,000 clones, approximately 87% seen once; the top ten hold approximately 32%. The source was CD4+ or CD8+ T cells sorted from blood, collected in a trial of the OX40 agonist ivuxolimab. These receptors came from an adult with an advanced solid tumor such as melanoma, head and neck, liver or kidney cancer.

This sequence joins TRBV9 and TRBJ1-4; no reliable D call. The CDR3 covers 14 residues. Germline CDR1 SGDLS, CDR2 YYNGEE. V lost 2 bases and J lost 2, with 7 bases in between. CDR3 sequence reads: CASSVSGTNEKLFF. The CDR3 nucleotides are TGTGCCAGCAGCGTGAGTGGGACTAATGAAAAACTGTTTTTT.

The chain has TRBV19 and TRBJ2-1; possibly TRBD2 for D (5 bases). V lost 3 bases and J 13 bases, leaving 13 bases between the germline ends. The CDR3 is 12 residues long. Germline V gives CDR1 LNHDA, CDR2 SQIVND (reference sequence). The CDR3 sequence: CASSIHGLAQFF. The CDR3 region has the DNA TGTGCCAGTAGTATTCACGGGCTAGCTCAGTTCTTC.

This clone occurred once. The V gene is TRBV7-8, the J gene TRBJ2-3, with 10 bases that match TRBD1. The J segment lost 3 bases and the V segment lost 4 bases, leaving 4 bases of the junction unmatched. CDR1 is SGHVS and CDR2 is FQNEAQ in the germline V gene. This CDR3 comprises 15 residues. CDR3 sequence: CASSWGTGVTDTQYF. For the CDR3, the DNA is TGTGCCAGCAGCTGGGGGACAGGGGTGACAGATACGCAGTATTTT.

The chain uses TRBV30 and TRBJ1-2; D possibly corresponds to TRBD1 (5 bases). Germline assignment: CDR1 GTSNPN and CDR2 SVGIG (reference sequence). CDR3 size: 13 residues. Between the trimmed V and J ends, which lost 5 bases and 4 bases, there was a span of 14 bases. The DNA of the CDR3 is TGTGCCTGGCCTAAGGAGGGACCCTATGGCTACACCTTC. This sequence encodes CAWPKEGPYGYTF.

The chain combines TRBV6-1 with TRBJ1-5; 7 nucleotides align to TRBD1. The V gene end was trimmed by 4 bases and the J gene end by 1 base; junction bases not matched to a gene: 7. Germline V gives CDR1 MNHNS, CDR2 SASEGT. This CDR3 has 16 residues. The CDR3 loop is CASSGPGQLSNQPQHF. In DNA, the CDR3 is TGTGCCAGCAGTGGTCCGGGACAGTTAAGCAATCAGCCCCAGCATTTT.

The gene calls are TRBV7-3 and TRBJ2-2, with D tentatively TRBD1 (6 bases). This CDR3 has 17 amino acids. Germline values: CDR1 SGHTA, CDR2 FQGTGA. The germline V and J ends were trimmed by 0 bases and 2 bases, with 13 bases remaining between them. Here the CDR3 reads CASSLTVGHQNTGELFF. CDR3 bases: TGTGCCAGCAGCTTAACGGTGGGACACCAAAACACCGGGGAGCTGTTTTTT.